This TCR beta chain comes out of a study of T cells in Graves' hyperthyroidism and ophthalmopathy. Diagnoses used clinical symptoms, serum thyroxine and TRAb, thyroid ultrasound and orbital computed tomography. Trimming pared 7 bases from V and 4 bases from J, leaving 16 bases between. In germline, CDR1 is MNHNS, CDR2 SASEGT. The CDR3 loop spans 14 amino acids. The investigators amplified TCR beta CDR3 regions from RNA transcripts. HTBI primers drove first-round RT-PCR of the TCR CDR3. TCRdb processed the multiplex PCR reads anew with MiXCR; each CDR3 protein has one entry. The sample has hundreds of thousands of distinct CDR3 sequences; around 14% are singletons. This clonotype was detected many times.

The chain has TRBV6-1 and TRBJ1-2, with D uncertain. This receptor was identified in a woman younger than 30 with Graves' hyperthyroidism. The sequenced sample was blood. The CDR3: CASNDAGQFYGYTF. The CDR3 nucleotides read TGTGCCAGCAACGACGCCGGGCAGTTCTATGGCTACACCTTC.